This T cell receptor (beta chain) appears in the sequencing data of a study of T cells in Graves' hyperthyroidism and ophthalmopathy. Concerning this clonotype: Its antigen remains unknown.

Study-wide points: Among clonotypes expanded in thyroid above 0.001, most were also found in blood. Ophthalmopathy was model-predicted a median about 7.1 months pre-onset.

Amplified TCR beta CDR3 regions derived from RNA transcripts. The TCR CDR3 was amplified in a first-round RT-PCR using the HTBI primer set. A single record per CDR3 protein comes from TCRdb applying MiXCR to the multiplex PCR reads. The sample carries about 690,000 distinct CDR3 sequences, around 16% recorded once. Uncontrolled infection, other autoimmune disease, pregnancy or lactation led to exclusion. The PBMCs were sourced from fresh peripheral blood (approximately 9.6 ml). V shed 5 bases, J shed 4 bases, and the junction held 2 bases outside the gene matches. CDR1 is ENHRY, CDR2 SYGVKD, per germline. This CDR3 contains 13 residues.

This TCR derives from a man in his fifties with Graves' hyperthyroidism. Input material: blood. The rearrangement links TRBV10-3 to TRBJ1-5, with TRBD1 matching 7 bases. CDR3 nucleotide sequence: TGTGCCATCAGTCAGGGGGATAATCAGCCCCAGCATTTT. Amino acids: CAISQGDNQPQHF.